The T cell receptor (beta chain) under discussion was sequenced for a study of beta chain features in type 1 diabetes. CD4+ cells of the naive, central memory, regulatory and stem cell-like memory types were sorted via CD45RO/CCR7/CD25/CD127/CD95/CD27. The CDR3 has 14 residues. V gave up 1 base and J gave up 2 bases, with 6 bases separating them. Germline loops: CDR1 SGHNT, CDR2 YYREEE (reference sequence). Expressed TCRB transcripts were sequenced because the isolated RNA had all been reverse transcribed beforehand. Data came from immunoSEQ multiplex PCR; TCRdb stores just in-frame clones and leaves some out. This table holds hundreds of thousands of clones, over 10% found once. This clone was detected a few times. Its antigen is undetermined. Overall study findings and caveats: A pattern of fewer insertions and more deletions at VDJ junctions was seen in type 1 diabetes patients. Compared with healthy donors, patients appeared to share more similar naive, central memory and regulatory TCRB repertoires. Moderate yet significant TCRB CDR3 shortening was seen in Type 1 diabetes patients in all four CD4+ subsets.

Sequencing used naive CD4+ T cells from blood. The chain joins TRBV5-4 to TRBJ1-4; tentatively, D is TRBD1 (6 bases). The clonotype originates from a man aged 18 to 30 in good health. The CDR3 DNA is TGTGCCAGCAGCTTGCAGGGGACTAATGAAAAACTGTTTTTT. Amino acid sequence: CASSLQGTNEKLFF. The full variable domain, rest sourced from reference TRBV5-4 and TRBJ1-4, is ETGVTQSPTHLIKTRGQQVTLRCSSQSGHNTVSWYQQALGQGPQFIFQYYREEENGRGNFPPRFSGLQFPNYSSELNVNALELDDSALYLCASSLQGTNEKLFFGSGTQLSVL.